A single TCR beta chain is shown here with its context. No antigen is known for it. Clones were sequenced by immunoSEQ multiplex PCR, and TCRdb holds only the in-frame ones, with some missing. The data contain roughly 1,000,000 clones, about 80% of them singletons. The germline V and J ends were trimmed by 2 bases and 5 bases, with 13 bases remaining between them. Looked up from germline, CDR1 is SGDLS and CDR2 is YYNGEE. CDR3 length: 15 amino acids. The sample originates from a study of shared clonotypes between healthy human individuals. General study findings and limits: The sharing of about 5% of naive CD4 clonotypes was seen across a handful of donors.

Sequencing used memory CD4+ T cells from PBMCs. Stated subset: CD45RA-negative fraction. This sequence joins TRBV9 and TRBJ2-2; D is unresolved. This sequence originates from a man aged 18 to 35 in good health. Some clones in this sample may be carry-over from other donors' samples. DNA of the CDR3: TGTGCCAGCAGCGTCACGTCTATCCGGACCGGGGAGCTGTTTTTT. Its protein product is CASSVTSIRTGELFF.